This TCR beta chain was retrieved from a study of blood T cells in healthy people across ages. The authors ran a second PCR of roughly 6 to 12 cycles using a sample-barcoded 5' primer and a J-beta primer mix. TCRdb itself ran the 5' RACE reads through MiXCR, one entry per CDR3 protein. The sample includes roughly 1.6 million distinct CDR3 sequences, roughly 32% of them seen just once. The CDR3 is 17 amino acids. With 6 bases clipped from V and 0 bases from J, the junction kept 11 bases outside the gene matches. Germline V gene lookup returns CDR1 MNHEY and CDR2 SMNVEV (reference sequence). This clonotype was detected only a few times.

The chain employs TRBV27 and TRBJ2-1, with TRBD2 identical over 7 bases. This sequence originates from a woman in her 30s in good health. Sequencing was performed on blood. The CDR3 is CASSVWGGTNSYNEQFF. CDR3 in DNA: TGTGCCAGCAGCGTCTGGGGGGGGACTAACTCCTACAATGAGCAGTTCTTC.